The 22 T cell receptor beta chains below all came from one sample that was sequenced in a study of cytomegalovirus exposure and HLA in healthy donors. A multiplex PCR was run with 60 Vbeta primers and 13 Jbeta primers. Some clones are missing from TCRdb's copy, which holds only in-frame ones; the method was immunoSEQ multiplex PCR. Found here are about 120,000 clones, roughly 78% of them singletons; the top ten hold 1% to 1.5%. The source material was PBMCs. These receptors were obtained from a woman aged 25 to 39 in good health and CMV-seronegative.

This clone was counted only a few times. V and J are TRBV7-2 and TRBJ1-3; 7 bases map to TRBD1. This CDR3 is 12 amino acids long. The V gene's germline CDR1 is SGHTA and CDR2 FQGNSA. The V gene end was trimmed by 8 bases and the J gene end by 8 bases; junction bases not matched to a gene: 6. The CDR3 sequence is CASRPQGDTIYF. In DNA, the CDR3 is TGTGCCAGCCGGCCTCAGGGGGACACCATATATTTT. Looking up the rest from reference TRBV7-2 and TRBJ1-3 gives the full variable domain: GAGVSQSPSNKVTEKGKDVELRCDPISGHTALYWYRQSLGQGLEFLIYFQGNSAPDKSGLPSDRFSAERTGGSVSTLTIQRTQQEDSAVYLCASRPQGDTIYFGEGSWLTVV.

The J gene is TRBJ1-6, the V gene TRBV6-1; D remains unclear. CDR3 size: 13 residues. Germline-derived CDR1 and CDR2 are MNHNS and SASEGT. Trimming took off 2 bases at V and 5 bases at J, with 4 bases between the two ends. The CDR3 DNA sequence: TGTGCCAGCAGTGAACGGGATAATTCACCCCTCCACTTT. Translating gives CASSERDNSPLHF.

This clone was found a few times. The genes are TRBV4-3 and TRBJ2-6; 10 bases are a match to TRBD2. The V and J ends lost 4 bases and 3 bases, in that order; junction bases with no gene match: 6. Germline CDR1 reads LGHNA; CDR2 reads YSLEER. The CDR3 covers 17 residues. CDR3 sequence reads: CASSPKREGRGANVLTF. The CDR3 nucleotides are TGCGCCAGCAGCCCCAAGCGGGAGGGTCGTGGGGCCAACGTCCTGACTTTC.

V is TRBV29-1 and J is TRBJ1-2; the D gene is possibly TRBD1 (5 bases). The CDR3 sequence is 12 residues long. Germline CDR1 SQVTM, CDR2 ANQGSEA. V shed 7 bases and J shed 2 bases, with 11 bases lying between them. Written as DNA, the CDR3 is TGCAGCGGGGGACTCCCCAACTATGGCTACACCTTC. Its translation: CSGGLPNYGYTF.

This rearrangement joins TRBV23-1 to TRBJ1-3, with TRBD1 as a possible D gene (5 bases). TRBV23-1 has ORF status, its function being uncertain. V was pared by 0 bases and J by 0 bases, with 9 bases between. The CDR3 is 16 residues long. Here the CDR3 DNA reads TGCGCCAGCAGTCAATCAACAGGACACTCTGGAAACACCATATATTTT. Translation: CASSQSTGHSGNTIYF.

This clone was observed a single time. The rearrangement joins TRBV7-9 to TRBJ2-1; the match to TRBD2 covers 9 bases. V gave up 11 bases and J gave up 9 bases; unmatched junction bases: 14. CDR3 length equals 14 residues. Germline V CDR1 and CDR2: SEHNR, FQNEAQ (reference sequence). CDR3 residues: CASTGGRAGGEQFF. CDR3 nucleotides: TGTGCCTCGACTGGCGGGAGGGCCGGGGGTGAGCAGTTCTTC.

The chain joins TRBV7-9 to TRBJ2-1; 14 nucleotides agree with TRBD2. This CDR3 is built from 16 residues. With 5 bases clipped from V and 6 bases from J, the junction kept 6 bases outside the gene matches. Germline V lookup: CDR1 SEHNR, CDR2 FQNEAQ (reference sequence). This CDR3 reads CASSRGLAGEGNEQFF. As DNA, the CDR3 is TGTGCCAGCAGCCGGGGACTAGCGGGAGAAGGCAATGAGCAGTTCTTC.

The chain employs TRBV6-1 and TRBJ1-4, with D uncertain. The V and J ends lost 3 bases and 4 bases respectively, with 12 bases between them. Germline lookup yields CDR1 MNHNS and CDR2 SASEGT. The CDR3 totals 15 residues. The CDR3 protein is CASSERETINEKLFF. In nucleotides, the CDR3 is TGTGCCAGCAGTGAGAGGGAGACCATTAATGAAAAACTGTTTTTT.

This clone was seen once. For the CDR3, the DNA is TGCGCCAGCAGCCGGACTAGCGGGGGGACCCTCACAGATACGCAGTATTTT. Residues: CASSRTSGGTLTDTQYF. This chain connects TRBV5-1 to TRBJ2-3, with TRBD2 matching over 14 bases. Germline V lookup: CDR1 SGHRS, CDR2 YFSETQ. The CDR3 contains 17 residues. With V trimmed by 4 bases and J by 2 bases, 6 bases remained unmatched.

This chain joins TRBV4-3 and TRBJ2-3; 10 bases fit TRBD1. V lost 6 bases, J lost 0 bases, and 12 bases stayed unmatched. The CDR3 is 18 residues long. Per the germline V gene, CDR1 is LGHNA and CDR2 is YSLEER. The CDR3: CASSTGTGVRTSTDTQYF. DNA of the CDR3: TGCGCCAGCAGTACGGGGACAGGGGTACGGACTAGCACAGATACGCAGTATTTT.

V gene TRBV23-1 combines with J gene TRBJ2-1; 10 nucleotides match TRBD2. TRBV23-1 is an ORF, with its function uncertain. The CDR3 has 15 residues. The V segment lost 5 bases and the J segment 12 bases; nucleotides outside the gene matches: 13. CDR3 residues: CASSIPPAGGPLQFF. CDR3 DNA: TGCGCCAGCAGTATCCCACCAGCGGGGGGGCCATTGCAGTTCTTC.

This rearrangement joins TRBV4-2 to TRBJ2-7; 7 nucleotides align to TRBD2. The germline CDR1 and CDR2 sequences are LGHNA and YNFKEQ. V trimming: 0 bases; J trimming: 4 bases; junction bases outside the gene matches: 3. This CDR3 region has 14 residues. The CDR3 nucleotides read TGTGCCAGCAGCCAAGAACTAGCGAATTACGAGCAGTACTTC. Translated, it gives CASSQELANYEQYF.

This clone was seen once. V is TRBV4-1 and J is TRBJ1-4; no definite D call. The CDR3 is made up of 13 amino acids. V gave up 7 bases and J gave up 4 bases, with 10 bases separating them. Looked up from germline, CDR1 is MGHRA and CDR2 is YSYEKL. CDR3 region: CASMELFNEKLFF. The CDR3 DNA sequence: TGCGCCAGCATGGAGCTCTTTAATGAAAAACTGTTTTTT.

J is TRBJ1-6 and V is TRBV28; TRBD1 matches at 7 bases. The CDR3 length is 16 residues. Germline lookup yields CDR1 MDHEN and CDR2 SYDVKM. J gave up 6 bases and V 6 bases, and 11 bases lay outside the gene matches. The CDR3 region has the DNA TGTGCCAGCAGGTCCGGCGACAGGGCGGGTAATTCACCCCTCCACTTT. This translates into CASRSGDRAGNSPLHF.

This clone showed up just a few times. V usage is TRBV5-6 and J usage is TRBJ1-1; no clear D gene. CDR1 is SGHDT, CDR2 YYEEEE, per germline. V dropped 4 bases and J dropped 7 bases, with 8 bases sitting between them. The length of the CDR3 is 11 residues. The CDR3 DNA reads TGTGCCAGCAGCACCGGACTTGAAGCTTTCTTT. Protein sequence: CASSTGLEAFF.

The gene calls are TRBV6-1 and TRBJ2-7; no firm D call. This CDR3 is built from 15 residues. Trimming took 1 base from V and 6 from J, leaving 16 bases between them. Germline values: CDR1 MNHNS, CDR2 SASEGT. CDR3 amino acids: CASSEVVRYEVEQYF. As DNA, the CDR3 is TGTGCCAGCAGTGAAGTAGTTCGTTATGAGGTCGAGCAGTACTTC.

The table lists this clone with a few counts. The genes are TRBV27 and TRBJ2-5; 9 bases line up with TRBD1. The V and J ends lost 5 bases and 2 bases, in that order; junction bases with no gene match: 6. The germline CDR1 and CDR2 sequences are MNHEY and SMNVEV (reference sequence). The CDR3 extends over 15 amino acids. CDR3 sequence reads: CASSGPGTGQETQYF. CDR3 DNA sequence: TGTGCCAGCAGTGGGCCCGGGACAGGGCAAGAGACCCAGTACTTC.

V gene TRBV27 combines with J gene TRBJ2-3; tentatively, D is TRBD1 (6 bases). The germline gives CDR1 MNHEY, CDR2 SMNVEV (reference sequence). Deletions cut 3 bases from V and 2 bases from J, with 9 bases between. The CDR3 runs 14 residues. The CDR3 loop reads CASSLGTYTDTQYF. DNA of the CDR3: TGTGCCAGCAGTTTGGGGACATACACAGATACGCAGTATTTT.

V usage is TRBV19 and J usage is TRBJ1-2; TRBD1 matches 7 bases. CDR3 length: 14 amino acids. Germline CDR1 is LNHDA and CDR2 is SQIVND (reference sequence). Germline trimming cut 3 bases from V and 8 bases from J; bases unmatched to any gene: 9. The CDR3 reads CASSIFVEGGGYTF. The CDR3 DNA follows: TGTGCCAGTAGTATTTTTGTGGAAGGGGGCGGCTACACCTTC.

This clone was seen just once. The chain is built from TRBV15 and TRBJ1-2; unclear D gene. The ends were cut back, 0 bases at V and 5 bases at J, with 10 bases in the middle. This CDR3 region has 14 residues. Germline CDR1 LNHNV, CDR2 YYDKDF (reference sequence). The CDR3 loop is CATSRDWAGYGYTF. The CDR3, as DNA: TGTGCCACCAGCAGAGATTGGGCCGGATATGGCTACACCTTC.

DNA for the CDR3: TGTGCCAGCAGCTTAGCACTCTCGATCGAGCAGTACTTC. Translation: CASSLALSIEQYF. The rearrangement links TRBV11-2 to TRBJ2-7, with unresolved D. The CDR3 has 13 amino acids. Germline loops: CDR1 SGHAT, CDR2 FQNNGV. With 1 base removed from V and 6 bases from J, the gap between germline ends came to 10 bases.

The V call is TRBV5-1, the J call TRBJ1-3; D unresolved. Germline V CDR1 and CDR2: SGHRS, YFSETQ. V lost 0 bases, J lost 4 bases, and 8 bases lay in between. This CDR3 region has 14 residues. Here the CDR3 reads CASSLGARGNTIYF. The CDR3 region has the DNA TGCGCCAGCAGCTTGGGAGCGCGGGGAAACACCATATATTTT.